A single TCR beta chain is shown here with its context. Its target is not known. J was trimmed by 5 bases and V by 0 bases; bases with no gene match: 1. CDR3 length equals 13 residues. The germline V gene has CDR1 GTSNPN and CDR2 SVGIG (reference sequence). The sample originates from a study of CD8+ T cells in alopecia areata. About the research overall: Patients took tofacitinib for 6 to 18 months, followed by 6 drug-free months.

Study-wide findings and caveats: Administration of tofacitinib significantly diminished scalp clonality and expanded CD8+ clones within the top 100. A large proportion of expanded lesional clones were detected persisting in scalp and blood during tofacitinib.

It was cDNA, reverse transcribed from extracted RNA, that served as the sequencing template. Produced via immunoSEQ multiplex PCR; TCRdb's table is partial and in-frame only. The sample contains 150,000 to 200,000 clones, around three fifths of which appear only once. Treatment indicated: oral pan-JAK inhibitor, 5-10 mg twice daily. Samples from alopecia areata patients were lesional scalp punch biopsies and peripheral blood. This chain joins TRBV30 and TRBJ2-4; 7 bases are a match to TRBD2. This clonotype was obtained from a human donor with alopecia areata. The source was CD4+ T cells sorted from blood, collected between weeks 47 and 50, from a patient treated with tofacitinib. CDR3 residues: CAWSVLAENIQYF. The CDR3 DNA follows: TGTGCCTGGAGTGTTCTAGCGGAAAACATTCAGTACTTC.